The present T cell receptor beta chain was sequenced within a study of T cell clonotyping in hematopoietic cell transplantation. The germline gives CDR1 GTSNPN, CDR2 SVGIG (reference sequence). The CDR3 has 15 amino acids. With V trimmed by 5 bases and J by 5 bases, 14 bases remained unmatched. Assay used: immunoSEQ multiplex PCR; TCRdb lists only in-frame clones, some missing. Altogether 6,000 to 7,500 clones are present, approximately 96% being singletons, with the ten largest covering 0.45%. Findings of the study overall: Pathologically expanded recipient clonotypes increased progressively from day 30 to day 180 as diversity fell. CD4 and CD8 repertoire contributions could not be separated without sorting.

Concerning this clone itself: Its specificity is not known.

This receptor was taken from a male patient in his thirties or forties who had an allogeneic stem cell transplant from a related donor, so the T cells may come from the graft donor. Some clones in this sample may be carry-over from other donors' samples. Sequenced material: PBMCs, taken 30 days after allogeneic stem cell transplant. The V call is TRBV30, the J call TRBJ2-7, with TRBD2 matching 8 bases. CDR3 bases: TGTGCCTGGGGCCTTAGCGGGGCCTGGGCGAACGAGCAGTACTTC. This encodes CAWGLSGAWANEQYF.